This TCR beta chain was obtained from a study of patients and donors after allogeneic stem cell transplantation. One entry per CDR3 protein, called by TCRdb with MiXCR from the RT-PCR reads. The sample holds approximately 220,000 distinct CDR3 sequences; over 30% are singletons and the top ten take approximately 10%. CDR1 and CDR2 from the germline V gene are LNHNV and YYDKDF (reference sequence). This CDR3 region has 13 residues. Trimming cost V 1 base and J 12 bases; bases outside gene matches: 6. The receptor was isolated from a human donor who was either an allogeneic HSCT recipient or a stem cell or donor lymphocyte infusion donor (not recorded which). It is not recorded whose cells these are; they may come from a transplant donor. The source material was blood, either unsorted or a sorted T cell fraction (not recorded which). This chain joins TRBV15 and TRBJ1-5; 7 bases line up with TRBD1. The CDR3 here is CATSRVGQDGQHF. The CDR3 nucleotides read TGTGCCACCAGCAGAGTCGGACAGGACGGCCAGCATTTT.